Below are 27 T cell receptor beta chains sequenced from a single sample in a study of CD8 T cells in ankylosing spondylitis. Each CDR3 protein gets one entry after TCRdb re-called the 5' RACE reads with MiXCR. The table lists about 240,000 distinct CDR3 sequences, around 11% of them singletons. The source material was blood, either unsorted or a sorted T cell fraction (not recorded which). The source is a male donor with ankylosing spondylitis or in good health (not recorded which).

This clonotype was counted many times. The chain carries TRBV5-1 and TRBJ2-2; no clear D. This CDR3 comprises 16 residues. Between the trimmed V and J ends, which lost 4 bases and 0 bases, there was a span of 13 bases. In germline, CDR1 is SGHRS, CDR2 YFSETQ. The CDR3 DNA reads TGCGCCAGCAGCGCCTTCATCCCTCCGAACACCGGGGAGCTGTTTTTT. It specifies CASSAFIPPNTGELFF.

This clonotype has only a few counts. V usage is TRBV2 and J usage is TRBJ2-1; 8 bases map to TRBD2. CDR3 length: 14 residues. Germline CDR1 is SNHLY and CDR2 is FYNNEI. V dropped 7 bases and J dropped 9; count of bases not matched to a gene: 11. CDR3 amino acids: CASIRLARVGEQFF. DNA for the CDR3: TGTGCCAGCATTAGACTAGCGAGAGTGGGTGAGCAGTTCTTC.

The rearrangement links TRBV28 to TRBJ2-7; D not resolved. The CDR3 covers 14 residues. CDR1 and CDR2 from the germline V gene are MDHEN and SYDVKM. V was clipped by 5 bases and J by 4 bases, with 15 bases between them. The CDR3 nucleotides read TGTGCCAGCAGTAACCCGATGTACCGGTACGAGCAGTACTTC. This gives the protein CASSNPMYRYEQYF.

There are a few counts of this clonotype. The chain employs TRBV5-5 and TRBJ1-6; D remains ambiguous. The V and J ends lost 2 bases and 7 bases respectively, with 19 bases between them. The V gene's germline CDR1 is SGHKS and CDR2 YYEKEE (reference sequence). The CDR3 covers 17 residues. DNA for the CDR3: TGTGCCAGCAGCTTCACTTCTACCGGGTTCCTAAATTCACCCCTCCACTTT. Encoded protein: CASSFTSTGFLNSPLHF. The full variable domain, with the rest looked up from reference TRBV5-5 and TRBJ1-6, is DAGVTQSPTHLIKTRGQQVTLRCSPISGHKSVSWYQQVLGQGPQFIFQYYEKEERGRGNFPDRFSARQFPNYSSELNVNALLLGDSALYLCASSFTSTGFLNSPLHFGNGTRLTVT.

The J gene is TRBJ2-3, the V gene TRBV27, with 8 bases lining up with TRBD2. V shed 8 bases, J shed 2 bases, and the junction held 9 bases outside the gene matches. CDR3 size: 15 residues. CDR1 is MNHEY, CDR2 SMNVEV, per germline (reference sequence). CDR3 loop: CASGTREGVTDTQYF. CDR3 nucleotides: TGTGCCAGCGGAACACGGGAGGGAGTCACAGATACGCAGTATTTT.

The chain links TRBV27 to TRBJ1-1; the D is unclear. The V gene lost 3 bases and the J gene lost 5 bases, with 10 bases spanning the gap. The CDR3 sequence is 13 residues long. Looked up from germline, CDR1 is MNHEY and CDR2 is SMNVEV (reference sequence). CDR3 sequence reads: CASSFSAETEAFF. CDR3 bases: TGTGCCAGCAGTTTTTCAGCGGAGACTGAAGCTTTCTTT.

This clonotype came up a few times. The V and J genes are TRBV12-3 or TRBV12-4 and TRBJ2-1; 10 positions match TRBD2. There are 19 residues in the CDR3. Trimming removed 2 bases from V and 7 bases from J; junction bases left unmatched: 17. The CDR3 loop is CASSLRPVERGGFQNEQFF. The CDR3 nucleotides are TGTGCCAGCAGTTTAAGGCCCGTAGAGCGGGGGGGCTTCCAAAATGAGCAGTTCTTC.

V is TRBV7-3 and J is TRBJ2-1; 8 positions agree with TRBD2. The CDR3 has 14 amino acids. The ends lost 1 base at V and 6 bases at J; junction bases unmatched: 2. Germline lookup yields CDR1 SGHTA and CDR2 FQGTGA. CDR3 loop: CASSLSGGSNEQFF. CDR3 in DNA: TGTGCCAGCAGCTTAAGCGGGGGGAGCAATGAGCAGTTCTTC.

There are many counts of this clonotype. The CDR3 loop reads CASSLQPPPGGEDTQYF. CDR3 nucleotides: TGTGCCAGCAGTCTCCAACCACCGCCGGGGGGGGAAGATACGCAGTATTTT. The chain joins TRBV6-1 to TRBJ2-3; 8 nucleotides align to TRBD2. V shed 5 bases, J shed 5 bases, and the junction held 15 bases outside the gene matches. The CDR3 spans 17 residues. Germline CDR1 is MNHNS and CDR2 is SASEGT.

This clonotype was detected ten times or more. The rearrangement links TRBV20-1 to TRBJ2-1; TRBD2 aligns across 7 bases. This CDR3 comprises 16 residues. Germline V gene data show CDR1 as DFQATT and CDR2 as SNEGSKA (reference sequence). The V gene end was trimmed by 3 bases and the J gene end by 6 bases; junction bases not matched to a gene: 14. The CDR3 bases are TGCAGTGCTAGTCGTCTCGCGGGAGCCTCTGTCAATGAGCAGTTCTTC. This encodes CSASRLAGASVNEQFF.

This clonotype was counted at least ten times. This chain uses TRBV20-1 with TRBJ1-1; no clear D. V lost 2 bases and J lost 7, with 11 bases in between. This CDR3 contains 12 residues. Germline V gene sequence: CDR1 DFQATT, CDR2 SNEGSKA (reference sequence). The CDR3 DNA reads TGCAGTGCTAGAACAACCCTTGGTGAAGCTTTCTTT. The encoded protein is CSARTTLGEAFF.

This clonotype was seen at least ten times. This chain uses TRBV5-1 with TRBJ2-7, with D perhaps given as TRBD1 or TRBD2 (5 bases each). The V end lost 2 bases, the J end lost 3 bases, and 12 bases lay between the germline ends. The V gene's germline CDR1 is SGHRS and CDR2 YFSETQ. The CDR3 extends over 14 amino acids. The CDR3 loop reads CASSFTGPNYEQYF. In DNA form, the CDR3 reads TGCGCCAGCAGCTTTACGGGACCCAACTACGAGCAGTACTTC.

This rearrangement joins TRBV14 to TRBJ2-1; possible D gene TRBD2, 5 bases. Trimming cost V 4 bases and J 8 bases, with 15 bases left between them. CDR1 and CDR2 (germline): SGHDN, FVKESK. CDR3 size: 14 residues. The CDR3 DNA is TGTGCCAGCAGCCCCGGAACCGTGCGGGATGAGCAGTTCTTC. It codes for CASSPGTVRDEQFF.

This clonotype showed up many times. The chain carries TRBV27 and TRBJ2-1, with 12 nucleotides matching TRBD2. V gave up 8 bases and J gave up 0 bases; unmatched junction bases: 14. Germline V gene lookup returns CDR1 MNHEY and CDR2 SMNVEV (reference sequence). The CDR3 loop spans 19 amino acids. The CDR3 sequence: CASPSDPSGRALSYNEQFF. The CDR3 coding sequence is TGTGCCAGCCCTTCAGATCCTAGCGGGAGGGCCCTCTCCTACAATGAGCAGTTCTTC.

The rearrangement links TRBV11-2 to TRBJ2-5, with a weak D call TRBD2 (6 bases). V was trimmed by 5 bases and J by 4 bases, leaving 11 bases between them. Germline V CDR1 and CDR2: SGHAT, FQNNGV. The CDR3 is made up of 13 amino acids. CDR3 DNA: TGTGCCAGCAGCCGGAGCGGGTTAGAGACCCAGTACTTC. Amino acid sequence: CASSRSGLETQYF.

The gene calls are TRBV7-6 and TRBJ2-3; D perhaps matches TRBD2 (7 bases). The length of the CDR3 is 18 residues. Germline V gives CDR1 SGHVS, CDR2 FNYEAQ. With 4 bases removed from V and 0 bases from J, the gap between germline ends came to 20 bases. The CDR3 loop is CASSSPFWGGLSTDTQYF. In nucleotides, the CDR3 is TGTGCCAGCAGCTCCCCTTTCTGGGGGGGGCTTAGCACAGATACGCAGTATTTT.

In this sample, this clonotype turned up many times. J is TRBJ1-1 and V is TRBV10-2; 9 nucleotides agree with TRBD1. Germline V gene lookup returns CDR1 WSHSY and CDR2 SAAADI. After removal of 8 bases from V and 0 bases from J, the junction contained 7 bases not matched to a gene. This CDR3 comprises 15 residues. The CDR3 is CASFPGQGLNTEAFF. In nucleotides, the CDR3 is TGCGCCAGCTTTCCGGGACAGGGACTGAACACTGAAGCTTTCTTT.

This clonotype was seen a few times. This sequence joins TRBV6-6 and TRBJ1-6, with D unresolved. Trimming shortened V by 2 bases and J by 13 bases, and 9 bases separated the two germline ends. Germline CDR1 and CDR2: MNHNY and SVGAGI (reference sequence). CDR3 length equals 12 residues. The CDR3 DNA reads as TGTGCCAGCAGTTACGCTGACCCCCCCCTCCACTTT. Translation gives CASSYADPPLHF.

In its sample, this clonotype was seen once. This chain uses TRBV29-1 with TRBJ2-2, with 8 bases that match TRBD1. The V gene end was trimmed by 2 bases and the J gene end by 2 bases; junction bases not matched to a gene: 7. This CDR3 contains 16 residues. CDR1 is SQVTM and CDR2 is ANQGSEA in the germline V gene. This CDR3 is CSVERGDRLNTGELFF. The DNA of the CDR3 is TGCAGCGTTGAAAGGGGGGACAGGCTAAACACCGGGGAGCTGTTTTTT.

This clonotype was detected only a few times. The V call is TRBV11-1, the J call TRBJ2-2; D perhaps matches TRBD2 (5 bases). The CDR3 extends over 18 amino acids. Trimming pared 3 bases from V and 4 bases from J, leaving 21 bases between. Germline assignment: CDR1 SGHAT and CDR2 FQDESV (reference sequence). CDR3: CASSFPRSTSGSTGELFF. The CDR3 nucleotides are TGTGCCAGCAGCTTCCCAAGATCTACTAGTGGGAGCACCGGGGAGCTGTTTTTT.

This clonotype turned up a few times. The chain employs TRBV20-1 and TRBJ2-4; D not certain. This CDR3 spans 11 amino acids. The germline V and J ends were trimmed by 3 bases and 8 bases, with 8 bases remaining between them. From germline, CDR1 is DFQATT and CDR2 SNEGSKA (reference sequence). CDR3 loop: CSAREFDIQYF. The DNA for the CDR3 is TGCAGTGCTAGGGAATTTGACATTCAGTACTTC.

This clonotype was picked up a small number of times. The J gene is TRBJ1-5, the V gene TRBV28; D is perhaps TRBD1 (6 bases). Trimming stripped 6 bases from V and 4 bases from J, with 16 bases between. CDR1 MDHEN and CDR2 SYDVKM come from the germline V gene. There are 15 residues in the CDR3. Here the CDR3 reads CASSPGGPPNQPQHF. DNA for the CDR3: TGTGCCAGCAGCCCCGGGGGGCCCCCAAATCAGCCCCAGCATTTT.

The rearrangement joins TRBV12-3 or TRBV12-4 to TRBJ2-5; TRBD2 aligns across 7 bases. V gave up 6 bases and J gave up 5 bases; unmatched junction bases: 12. The CDR3 has 15 residues. The CDR3 DNA follows: TGTGCCAGCAGGGGGGGGATCTATGGTTCGGAGACCCAGTACTTC. Residues: CASRGGIYGSETQYF.

There are many counts of this clonotype. The chain is built from TRBV5-1 and TRBJ2-3; D gene unclear. Looked up from germline, CDR1 is SGHRS and CDR2 is YFSETQ. CDR3 length equals 17 residues. V lost 0 bases, J lost 4 bases, and 18 bases lay in between. This CDR3 reads CASSLGAVRSQADTQYF. The CDR3 coding sequence is TGCGCCAGCAGCTTGGGGGCTGTTCGATCGCAAGCAGATACGCAGTATTTT.

This clonotype was detected ten times or more. The V call is TRBV28, the J call TRBJ2-7; possibly TRBD2 for D (7 bases). The V gene's germline CDR1 is MDHEN and CDR2 SYDVKM. V lost 6 bases and J lost 5, with 23 bases in between. CDR3 size: 16 residues. DNA for the CDR3: TGTGCCAGCAGCCCCCGGGGGCGGGGGAGGGGGAACGAGCAGTACTTC. Translation gives CASSPRGRGRGNEQYF.

This clonotype was counted at least ten times. The chain combines TRBV27 with TRBJ2-3, with 10 bases matching TRBD2. With V trimmed by 5 bases and J by 4 bases, 12 bases remained unmatched. The CDR3 spans 17 residues. Germline-derived CDR1 and CDR2 are MNHEY and SMNVEV (reference sequence). The CDR3 protein is CASSPRAGGPGADTQYF. The CDR3 region has the DNA TGTGCCAGCAGTCCCCGAGCGGGAGGGCCGGGGGCAGATACGCAGTATTTT.

In this sample, this clonotype turned up many times. The chain employs TRBV5-1 and TRBJ1-2, with a weak D call TRBD1 (5 bases). V was trimmed by 0 bases and J by 6 bases, leaving 15 bases between them. Per germline, CDR1 SGHRS and CDR2 YFSETQ. The CDR3 is 15 residues long. The CDR3 protein is CASSLETGLSNGYTF. CDR3 sequence (DNA): TGCGCCAGCAGCTTGGAAACGGGACTTTCGAATGGCTACACCTTC. The variable domain in full, with the rest retrieved from reference TRBV5-1 and TRBJ1-2, is KAGVTQTPRYLIKTRGQQVTLSCSPISGHRSVSWYQQTPGQGLQFLFEYFSETQRNKGNFPGRFSGRQFSNSRSEMNVSTLELGDSALYLCASSLETGLSNGYTFGSGTRLTVV.